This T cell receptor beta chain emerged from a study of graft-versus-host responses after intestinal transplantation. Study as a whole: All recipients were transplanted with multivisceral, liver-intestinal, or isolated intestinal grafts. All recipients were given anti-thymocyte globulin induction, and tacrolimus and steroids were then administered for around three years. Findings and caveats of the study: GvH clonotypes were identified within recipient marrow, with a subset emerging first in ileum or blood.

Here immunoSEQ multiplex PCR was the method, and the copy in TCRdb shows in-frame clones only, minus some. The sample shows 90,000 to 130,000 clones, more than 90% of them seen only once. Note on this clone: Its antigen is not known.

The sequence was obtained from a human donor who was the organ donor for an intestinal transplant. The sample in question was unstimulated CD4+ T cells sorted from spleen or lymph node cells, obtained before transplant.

This CDR3 reads CASSVWAGCTF. In DNA form, the CDR3 reads TGTGCCAGCAGTGTGTGGGCAGGGTGCACCTTC. The chain employs TRBV6-1 and TRBJ1-2; possibly TRBD1 for D (5 bases). Germline V gene lookup returns CDR1 MNHNS and CDR2 SASEGT. The CDR3 sequence is 11 residues long. The V end lost 4 bases, the J end lost 13 bases, and 13 bases lay between the germline ends.